One TCR beta chain is described in this entry. Its specific antigen is unknown. No per-base quality is available; no much larger clone lies one base away. The treatment or condition label, as the study defines it: over 15 received Ad26.COV2.S at low or high dose, single or two shots; 5 received placebo; per-sample allocation not given. For vaccine and placebo recipients, repertoires were sequenced using samples collected on day 63 after the first injection. In Cohort 1b, 25 or so adults aged 18-55 years were enrolled at a single site in Boston, USA, between 29 July and 7 August 2020. As a vaccine, Ad26.COV2.S was a replication-incompetent adenovirus type 26 vector that expressed a prefusion-stabilized SARS-CoV-2 spike protein derived from the original Wuhan strain. These data belong to a study of Ad26.COV2.S vaccination and SARS-CoV-2 variants (dated by TCRdb to the early 2020s). Regarding the complete study: Donors in the vaccine arm were drawn from COV1001, a multicentre, randomized, double-blind, placebo-controlled phase I-IIa trial testing Ad26.COV2.S in healthy adults. The TCR-sequenced set comprised around 30 samples: about 19 Ad26.COV2.S vaccine recipients, 5 placebo recipients and 8 SARS-CoV-2 convalescent individuals. Investigators did not know the trial group allocation while performing experiments and assessing outcomes. Sequencing of the TCRbeta repertoire served to evaluate the specificity and breadth of SARS-CoV-2-reactive T cell receptors following Ad26.COV2.S vaccination. Participants in the trial were split at random into five groups of five each, receiving low-dose or high-dose Ad26.COV2.S once or twice, or else placebo on both occasions. Ad26.COV2.S was administered intramuscularly at 5 x 10^10 or 1 x 10^11 viral particles, either as a single shot or as two shots given 56 days apart. What the authors observed across the whole study: After vaccination, spike-specific CD8+ and CD4+ T cell responses were reported to show substantial breadth. Spike-specific TCR breadth was higher in Ad26.COV2.S recipients than in placebo recipients (P = 0.0014). Comparable non-spike TCR breadth was observed between vaccine and placebo recipients, consistent with only spike being contained in the vaccine. It was noted by the authors that total T cell responses may have been underestimated by the TCR breadth and depth analyses. Comparing responses between vaccine doses or regimens was not something the study was powered to do.

The CDR3, cysteine through phenylalanine, is 15 amino acids long. The retained sequence is limited to the CDR3, 45 bases, with the frame set at the first base. CDR1 and CDR2, per the germline V gene, are SGHDN and FVKESK. The germline ends are 10 bases apart after V is trimmed by 1 base and J by 1 base. The immunoSEQ Assay was the method used to sequence TCRbeta CDR3 regions. After extraction, genomic DNA underwent amplification by bias-controlled multiplex PCR, followed by high-throughput sequencing. In the original analysis: To quantify the absolute abundance of each unique TCRbeta CDR3 region, sequences were collapsed and filtered. T cell fraction was estimated by normalizing TCRbeta template counts to usable DNA, with usable DNA measured through amplification of reference genes found in all nucleated cells. Repertoire TCRs were annotated as SARS-CoV-2-specific by exact matching of V gene, CDR3 amino acid sequence and J gene to a known reactive TCR set. The reference SARS-CoV-2 TCR set was obtained from MIRA and was filtered for enrichment in COVID-19-positive ImmuneCODE repertoires, whereby public or cross-reactive TCRs were removed. Using the MIRA antigens, annotated TCRs were further analysed by specific ORF or by position within an ORF. Breadth was defined as annotated unique rearrangements over total unique productive rearrangements; depth was the summed frequency of those rearrangements. Two-sided Wilcoxon rank-sum tests were used to compare TCR breadth between groups. TCRdb re-hosts the immuneACCESS table, in-frame sequences only. Its copies lack some clones; in the studies checked, an unresolved V gene accounts for under half of them, and the cause for the rest is not known. The DNA was the basis for D and trimming; V, J and clone size are from that table. The sample profile shows about 320,000 clones; around 85% of them were found once. The leading ten clones occupy 2% to 2.5% of the sample.

The source was peripheral blood, collected in a trial of Ad26.COV2.S vaccine versus placebo. The rearrangement combines TRBV14 with TRBJ2-5; matching of 5 bases hints at TRBD1 as the D gene. This TCR derives from a person between 18 and 65 years old who received the Ad26.COV2.S COVID-19 vaccine or a placebo. Read as DNA, the sequence is TGTGCCAGCAGCCAAGTAAGGGGAACCCAAGAGACCCAGTACTTC. This codes for CASSQVRGTQETQYF.